A single TCR beta chain is shown here with its context. The antigen remains unidentified. The CDR3 is 15 amino acids. The V end lost 4 bases, the J end lost 4 bases, and 17 bases lay between the germline ends. Looked up from germline, CDR1 is SNHLY and CDR2 is FYNNEI. Time point given: pre-sensitization, week 0. The treatment was: therapeutic diphenylcyclopropenone sensitization with weekly scalp DPC. A single record per CDR3 protein comes from TCRdb applying MiXCR to the RACE reads. Among approximately 260,000 distinct CDR3 sequences listed, approximately 7.5% were seen once. The data derive from a study of human T cells and chemical hapten exposure. Background on the study: On about 2 cm by about 2 cm of upper inner arm skin, sensitization was performed with 2% DPC. Among samples, TCR yields varied mainly because of small differences in pooled library volume.

Study-level points and caveats: Donors had alopecia, so their immune response may differ from healthy people's.

V is TRBV2 and J is TRBJ2-7, with D perhaps being TRBD1 or TRBD2 (5 bases each). This clonotype was sampled from a man younger than 35 with alopecia areata. Some clones in this sample may be carry-over from other donors' samples. The sample in question was whole blood, obtained in connection with sensitization to the hapten diphenylcyclopropenone (DPC). DNA for the CDR3: TGTGCCAGCAGTGGGGAGCAGGGAGACCTTTACGAGCAGTACTTC. Its protein is CASSGEQGDLYEQYF.